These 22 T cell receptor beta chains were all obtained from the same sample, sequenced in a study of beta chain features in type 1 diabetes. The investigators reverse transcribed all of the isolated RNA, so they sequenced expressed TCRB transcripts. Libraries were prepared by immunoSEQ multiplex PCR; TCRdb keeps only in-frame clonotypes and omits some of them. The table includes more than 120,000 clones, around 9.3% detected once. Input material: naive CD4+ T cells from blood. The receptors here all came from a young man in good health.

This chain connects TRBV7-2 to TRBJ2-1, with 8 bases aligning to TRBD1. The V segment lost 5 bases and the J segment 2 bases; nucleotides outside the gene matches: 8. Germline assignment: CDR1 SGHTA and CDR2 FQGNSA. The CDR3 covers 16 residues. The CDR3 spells CASSLFTGQAYNEQFF. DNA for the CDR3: TGTGCCAGCAGCCTCTTCACGGGACAGGCCTACAATGAGCAGTTCTTC. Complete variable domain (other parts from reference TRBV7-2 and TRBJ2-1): GAGVSQSPSNKVTEKGKDVELRCDPISGHTALYWYRQSLGQGLEFLIYFQGNSAPDKSGLPSDRFSAERTGGSVSTLTIQRTQQEDSAVYLCASSLFTGQAYNEQFFGPGTRLTVL.

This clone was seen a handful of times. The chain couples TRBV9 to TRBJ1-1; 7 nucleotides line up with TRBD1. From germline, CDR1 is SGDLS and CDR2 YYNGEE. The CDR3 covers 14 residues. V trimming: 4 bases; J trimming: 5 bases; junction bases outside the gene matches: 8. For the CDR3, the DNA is TGTGCCAGCAGCTCCTACAGACAGGGTACTGAAGCTTTCTTT. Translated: CASSSYRQGTEAFF.

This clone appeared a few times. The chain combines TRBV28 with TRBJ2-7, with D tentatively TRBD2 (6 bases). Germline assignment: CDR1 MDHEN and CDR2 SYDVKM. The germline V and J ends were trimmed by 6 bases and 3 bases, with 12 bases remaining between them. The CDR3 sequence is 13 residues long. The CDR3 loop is CASRYGTLYEQYF. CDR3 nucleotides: TGTGCCAGCAGGTACGGGACTCTCTACGAGCAGTACTTC.

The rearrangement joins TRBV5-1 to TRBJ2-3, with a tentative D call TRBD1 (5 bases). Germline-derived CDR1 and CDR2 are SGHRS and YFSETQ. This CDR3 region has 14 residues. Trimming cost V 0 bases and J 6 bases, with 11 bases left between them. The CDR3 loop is CASSLGQGSDTQYF. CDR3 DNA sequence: TGCGCCAGCAGCTTGGGGCAGGGAAGCGATACGCAGTATTTT.

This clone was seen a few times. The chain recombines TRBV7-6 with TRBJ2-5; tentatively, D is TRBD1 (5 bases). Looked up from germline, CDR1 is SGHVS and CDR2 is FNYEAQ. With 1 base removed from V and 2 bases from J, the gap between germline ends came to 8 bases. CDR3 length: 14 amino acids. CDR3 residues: CASSLGQRQETQYF. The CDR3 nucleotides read TGTGCCAGCAGCTTAGGACAGCGACAAGAGACCCAGTACTTC.

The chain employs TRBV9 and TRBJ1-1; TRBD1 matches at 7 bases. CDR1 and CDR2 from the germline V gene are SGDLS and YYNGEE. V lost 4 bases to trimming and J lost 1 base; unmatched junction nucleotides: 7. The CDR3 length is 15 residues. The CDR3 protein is CASSLTDRKNTEAFF. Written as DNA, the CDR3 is TGTGCCAGCAGCCTAACGGACAGGAAGAACACTGAAGCTTTCTTT.

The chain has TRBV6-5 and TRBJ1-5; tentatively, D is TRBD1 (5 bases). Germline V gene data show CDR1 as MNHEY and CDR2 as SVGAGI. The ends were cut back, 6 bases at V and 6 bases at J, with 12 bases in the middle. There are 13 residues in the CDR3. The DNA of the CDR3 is TGTGCCAGCAGCAAAGGGGAGGGTCAGCCCCAGCATTTT. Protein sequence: CASSKGEGQPQHF.

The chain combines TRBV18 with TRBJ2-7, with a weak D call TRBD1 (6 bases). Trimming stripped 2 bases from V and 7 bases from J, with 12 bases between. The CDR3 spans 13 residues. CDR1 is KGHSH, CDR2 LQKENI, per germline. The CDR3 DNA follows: TGTGCCAGCTCACCAGGGACACGGGGAGAGCAGTACTTC. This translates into CASSPGTRGEQYF.

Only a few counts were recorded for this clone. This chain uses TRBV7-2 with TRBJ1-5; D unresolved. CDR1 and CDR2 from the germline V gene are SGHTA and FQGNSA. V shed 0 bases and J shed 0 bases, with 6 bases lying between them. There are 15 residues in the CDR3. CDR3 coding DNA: TGTGCCAGCAGCTTAGCACCCTATAGCAATCAGCCCCAGCATTTT. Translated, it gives CASSLAPYSNQPQHF.

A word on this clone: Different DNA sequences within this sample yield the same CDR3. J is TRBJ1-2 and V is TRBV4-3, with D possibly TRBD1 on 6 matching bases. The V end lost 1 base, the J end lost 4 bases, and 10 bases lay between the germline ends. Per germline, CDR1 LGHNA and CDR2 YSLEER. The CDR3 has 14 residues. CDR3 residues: CASSQGGGGYGYTF. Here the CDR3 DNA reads TGCGCCAGCAGCCAAGGAGGGGGGGGCTATGGCTACACCTTC.

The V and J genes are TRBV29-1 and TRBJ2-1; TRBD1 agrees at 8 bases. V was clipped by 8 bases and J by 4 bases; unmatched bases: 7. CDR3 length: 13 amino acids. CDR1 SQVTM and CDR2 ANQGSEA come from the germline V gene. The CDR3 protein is CSSRTGIYNEQFF. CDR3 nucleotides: TGCAGCTCTAGGACAGGGATATACAATGAGCAGTTCTTC.

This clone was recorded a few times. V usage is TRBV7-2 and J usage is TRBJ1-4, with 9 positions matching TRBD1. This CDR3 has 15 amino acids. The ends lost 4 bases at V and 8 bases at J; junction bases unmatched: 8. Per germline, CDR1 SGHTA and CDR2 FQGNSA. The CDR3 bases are TGTGCCAGCAGCTCGCCGAACAGGGGGCAGGAAAAACTGTTTTTT. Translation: CASSSPNRGQEKLFF.

The CDR3, as DNA: TGTGCCAGCAGCTCAGGCACAGATACGCAGTATTTT. This codes for CASSSGTDTQYF. The V and J genes are TRBV9 and TRBJ2-3, with D hard to call. Trimming took 4 bases from V and 1 from J, leaving 4 bases between them. Germline assignment: CDR1 SGDLS and CDR2 YYNGEE. The CDR3 contains 12 residues.

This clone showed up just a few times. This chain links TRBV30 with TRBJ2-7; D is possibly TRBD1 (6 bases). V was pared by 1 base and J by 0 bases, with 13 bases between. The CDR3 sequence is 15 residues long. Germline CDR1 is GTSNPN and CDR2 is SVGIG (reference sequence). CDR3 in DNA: TGTGCCTGGAGTGGGGCACAGGGCAACTCCTACGAGCAGTACTTC. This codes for CAWSGAQGNSYEQYF.

The CDR3 loop is CASSPGGVGTEAFF. The CDR3 DNA reads TGTGCCAGCTCACCCGGGGGGGTCGGCACTGAAGCTTTCTTT. The rearrangement links TRBV18 to TRBJ1-1; D perhaps matches TRBD1 (5 bases). The CDR3 runs 14 residues. Germline V gene sequence: CDR1 KGHSH, CDR2 LQKENI. Trimming removed 3 bases at V and 4 bases at J, with 12 bases between.

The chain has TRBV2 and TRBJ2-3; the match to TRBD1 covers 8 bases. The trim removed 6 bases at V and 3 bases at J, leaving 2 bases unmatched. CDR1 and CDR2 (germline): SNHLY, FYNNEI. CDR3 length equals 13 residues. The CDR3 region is CASSWTGTDTQYF. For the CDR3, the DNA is TGTGCCAGCAGCTGGACAGGGACAGATACGCAGTATTTT.

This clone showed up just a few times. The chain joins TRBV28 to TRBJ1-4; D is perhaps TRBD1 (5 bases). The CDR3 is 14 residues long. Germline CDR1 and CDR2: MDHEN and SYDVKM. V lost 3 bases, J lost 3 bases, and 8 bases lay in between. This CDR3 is CASSLRDPNEKLFF. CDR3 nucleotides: TGTGCCAGCAGTTTGCGGGACCCTAATGAAAAACTGTTTTTT.

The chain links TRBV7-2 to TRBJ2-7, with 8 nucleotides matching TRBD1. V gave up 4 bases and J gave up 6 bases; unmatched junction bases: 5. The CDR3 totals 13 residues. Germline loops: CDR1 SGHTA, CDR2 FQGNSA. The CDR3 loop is CASSSATGVEQYF. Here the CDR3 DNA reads TGTGCCAGCAGCTCCGCGACAGGGGTCGAGCAGTACTTC.

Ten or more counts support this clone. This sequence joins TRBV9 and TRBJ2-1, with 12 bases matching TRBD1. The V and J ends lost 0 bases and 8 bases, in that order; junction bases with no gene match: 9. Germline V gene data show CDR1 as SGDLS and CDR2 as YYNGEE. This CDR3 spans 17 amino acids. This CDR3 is CASSVATGTGGKYEQFF. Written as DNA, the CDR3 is TGTGCCAGCAGCGTAGCTACCGGGACAGGGGGCAAATATGAGCAGTTCTTC.

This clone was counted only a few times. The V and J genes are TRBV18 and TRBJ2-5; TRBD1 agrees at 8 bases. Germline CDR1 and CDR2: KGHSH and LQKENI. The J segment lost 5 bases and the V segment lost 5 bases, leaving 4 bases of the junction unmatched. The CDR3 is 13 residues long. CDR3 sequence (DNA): TGTGCCAGCTCAGAGGGACAGGCGGAGACCCAGTACTTC. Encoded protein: CASSEGQAETQYF.

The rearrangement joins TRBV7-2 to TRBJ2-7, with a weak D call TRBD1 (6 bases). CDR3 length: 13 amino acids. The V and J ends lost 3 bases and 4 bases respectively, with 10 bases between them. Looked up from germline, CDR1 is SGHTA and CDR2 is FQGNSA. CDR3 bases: TGTGCCAGCAGCTTGGACAGCCTTTACGAGCAGTACTTC. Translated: CASSLDSLYEQYF. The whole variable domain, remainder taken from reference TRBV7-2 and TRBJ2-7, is GAGVSQSPSNKVTEKGKDVELRCDPISGHTALYWYRQSLGQGLEFLIYFQGNSAPDKSGLPSDRFSAERTGGSVSTLTIQRTQQEDSAVYLCASSLDSLYEQYFGPGTRLTVT.

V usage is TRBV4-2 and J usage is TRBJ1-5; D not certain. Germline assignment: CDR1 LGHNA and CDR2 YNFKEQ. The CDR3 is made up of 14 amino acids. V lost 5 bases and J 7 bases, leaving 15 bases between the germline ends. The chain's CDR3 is CASSFYTPGQPQHF. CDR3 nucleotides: TGTGCCAGCAGCTTTTATACGCCGGGGCAGCCCCAGCATTTT.